Following are 17 T cell receptor beta chains from one sample sequenced in a study of T cell changes during pregnancy in multiple sclerosis. The data were produced by immunoSEQ multiplex PCR, yet TCRdb's version contains in-frame clones alone and is incomplete. Among 130,000 or so clones, 80% to 95% were seen once, and the ten largest hold approximately 6.3%. The starting material was peripheral blood, obtained before pregnancy. These receptors were taken from a female donor with multiple sclerosis, enrolled in a pregnancy study.

This chain uses TRBV7-2 with TRBJ2-7, with TRBD1 identical over 7 bases. Germline lookup yields CDR1 SGHTA and CDR2 FQGNSA. V was clipped by 1 base and J by 1 base; unmatched bases: 7. The CDR3 spans 16 residues. This chain's CDR3 is CASSLVGTVYSYEQYF. The DNA of the CDR3 is TGTGCCAGCAGCTTAGTTGGGACAGTCTATTCCTACGAGCAGTACTTC.

The chain employs TRBV9 and TRBJ2-1; TRBD1 aligns across 9 bases. This CDR3 contains 13 residues. CDR1 is SGDLS, CDR2 YYNGEE, per germline. V was clipped by 3 bases and J by 8 bases; unmatched bases: 3. The CDR3 here is CASSGWTGDEQFF. In nucleotides, the CDR3 is TGTGCCAGCAGCGGTTGGACAGGGGATGAGCAGTTCTTC.

This clone is a singleton in its sample. One end of the junction is discordant with germline, which a read error may explain. The chain combines TRBV27 with TRBJ2-3; 9 bases agree with TRBD2. The CDR3 runs 15 residues. CDR1 and CDR2 (germline): MNHEY, SMNVEV (reference sequence). The CDR3 loop is CASSMNSGSIDTQYF. In DNA form, the CDR3 reads TGTGCCAGCAGTATGAATAGCGGGAGCATAGATACGCAGTATTTT.

This rearrangement joins TRBV7-6 to TRBJ2-1, with 12 bases that match TRBD2. This CDR3 is 15 amino acids long. Trimming at V came to 6 bases and at J to 5 bases, leaving 5 bases not matched to a gene. Germline lookup yields CDR1 SGHVS and CDR2 FNYEAQ. The CDR3 loop is CASSRTSGVNNEQFF. The CDR3, as DNA: TGTGCCAGCAGTCGGACTAGCGGGGTGAACAATGAGCAGTTCTTC.

The chain carries TRBV19 and TRBJ2-2; weak D call: TRBD1 (7 bases). Germline loops: CDR1 LNHDA, CDR2 SQIVND (reference sequence). V dropped 3 bases and J dropped 7 bases, with 15 bases sitting between them. CDR3 length equals 15 residues. CDR3 residues: CASSMTGRYSGELFF. The CDR3 nucleotides read TGTGCCAGTAGTATGACAGGGAGGTATAGCGGGGAGCTGTTTTTT.

This clone has just one count. The chain is built from TRBV11-3 and TRBJ1-4; D is unclear. V lost 1 base to trimming and J lost 5 bases, with 11 bases between them. The CDR3 sequence is 15 residues long. Germline values: CDR1 SGHNT, CDR2 YENEEA. CDR3 in DNA: TGTGCCAGCAGCTTAGGCGTCAGGTCCAATGAAAAACTGTTTTTT. Translating it yields CASSLGVRSNEKLFF.

V and J are TRBV30 and TRBJ1-1; unclear D gene. The CDR3 has 15 amino acids. In germline, CDR1 is GTSNPN, CDR2 SVGIG (reference sequence). Deletions cut 2 bases from V and 2 bases from J, with 15 bases between. CDR3 sequence (DNA): TGTGCCTGGAGTTACGGACTGTCCCGAAACACTGAAGCTTTCTTT. It specifies CAWSYGLSRNTEAFF. Using reference TRBV30 and TRBJ1-1 for the parts outside the CDR3, the full variable domain is SQTIHQWPATLVQPVGSPLSLECTVEGTSNPNLYWYRQAAGRGLQLLFYSVGIGQISSEVPQNLSASRPQDRQFILSSKKLLLSDSGFYLCAWSYGLSRNTEAFFGQGTRLTVV.

This rearrangement joins TRBV6-5 to TRBJ2-7; no clear D. CDR3 length equals 13 residues. Trimming stripped 0 bases from V and 5 bases from J, with 8 bases between. CDR1 is MNHEY and CDR2 is SVGAGI in the germline V gene. The CDR3 spells CASSYSQHDEQYF. The DNA of the CDR3 is TGTGCCAGCAGTTACTCACAGCACGACGAGCAGTACTTC.

The rearrangement links TRBV2 to TRBJ2-2, with 11 bases identical to TRBD1. CDR1 SNHLY and CDR2 FYNNEI come from the germline V gene. V gave up 5 bases and J gave up 9 bases; unmatched junction bases: 8. The CDR3 is 15 amino acids. The CDR3 DNA reads as TGTGCCAGCAGTTCTGGACAGGGGGCTCGGAGGGAGCTGTTTTTT. Residues: CASSSGQGARRELFF. The complete variable domain, with remaining parts taken from reference TRBV2 and TRBJ2-2, reads EPEVTQTPSHQVTQMGQEVILRCVPISNHLYFYWYRQILGQKVEFLVSFYNNEISEKSEIFDDQFSVERPDGSNFTLKIRSTKLEDSAMYFCASSSGQGARRELFFGEGSRLTVL.

The rearrangement links TRBV5-6 to TRBJ1-2, with 9 bases aligning to TRBD1. Germline CDR1 and CDR2: SGHDT and YYEEEE. The junction had 3 bases not matched to a gene; V was cut back by 3 bases and J by 6 bases. The CDR3 length is 13 residues. This CDR3 reads CASSWGQGNGYTF. The DNA for the CDR3 is TGTGCCAGCAGCTGGGGACAGGGAAATGGCTACACCTTC. Using reference TRBV5-6 and TRBJ1-2 for the parts outside the CDR3, the full variable domain is DAGVTQSPTHLIKTRGQQVTLRCSPKSGHDTVSWYQQALGQGPQFIFQYYEEEERQRGNFPDRFSGHQFPNYSSELNVNALLLGDSALYLCASSWGQGNGYTFGSGTRLTVV.

This chain joins TRBV19 and TRBJ2-3, with TRBD2 matching over 7 bases. CDR3 length: 14 residues. V shed 3 bases and J 6 bases; nucleotides not matched to a gene: 6. Germline V gene data show CDR1 as LNHDA and CDR2 as SQIVND (reference sequence). The CDR3 DNA follows: TGTGCCAGTAGTATGGGGAGACTAGCCGATACGCAGTATTTT. Residues: CASSMGRLADTQYF. Full variable domain (outside the CDR3, taken from reference TRBV19 and TRBJ2-3): DGGITQSPKYLFRKEGQNVTLSCEQNLNHDAMYWYRQDPGQGLRLIYYSQIVNDFQKGDIAEGYSVSREKKESFPLTVTSAQKNPTAFYLCASSMGRLADTQYFGPGTRLTVL.

This chain uses TRBV6-6 with TRBJ1-5; a weak D match, TRBD1 (6 bases). V lost 5 bases and J 3 bases, leaving 17 bases between the germline ends. CDR1 is MNHNY, CDR2 SVGAGI, per germline (reference sequence). The CDR3 sequence is 16 residues long. The CDR3 reads CASSLYRDTNNQPQHF. CDR3 nucleotides: TGTGCCAGCAGTCTATACCGGGACACCAACAATCAGCCCCAGCATTTT.

The chain joins TRBV10-3 to TRBJ1-6; tentatively, D is TRBD1 (5 bases). Germline V gene sequence: CDR1 ENHRY, CDR2 SYGVKD. V was cut by 7 bases and J by 7 bases, with 11 bases left in between. The CDR3 length is 13 residues. The CDR3: CAINRQINSPLHF. In DNA, the CDR3 is TGTGCCATCAATAGACAGATCAATTCACCCCTCCACTTT.

The chain joins TRBV2 to TRBJ2-1, with 8 bases aligning to TRBD2. This CDR3 has 14 amino acids. V was clipped by 8 bases and J by 9 bases; unmatched bases: 12. Germline V gene lookup returns CDR1 SNHLY and CDR2 FYNNEI. In DNA form, the CDR3 reads TGTGCCAGCCGATGGGATAGCGGGAAGGTTGAGCAGTTCTTC. Protein: CASRWDSGKVEQFF.

The chain uses TRBV14 and TRBJ2-7; maybe TRBD2 (5 bases). Germline loops: CDR1 SGHDN, CDR2 FVKESK. The germline V and J ends were trimmed by 2 bases and 0 bases, with 8 bases remaining between them. The CDR3 has 14 amino acids. The CDR3 DNA reads TGTGCCAGCAGCCAAAAGCGGAGCTCCTACGAGCAGTACTTC. Translating it yields CASSQKRSSYEQYF.

This clone has a handful of counts. V gene TRBV2 combines with J gene TRBJ1-1; weak D call: TRBD1 (6 bases). The germline CDR1 and CDR2 sequences are SNHLY and FYNNEI. The CDR3 spans 12 residues. Trimming left V 10 bases short and J 4 bases short, with 13 bases between. For the CDR3, the DNA is TGTGCCACACGACAGGATTTCACTGAAGCTTTCTTT. Its translation is CATRQDFTEAFF.

The gene calls are TRBV29-1 and TRBJ2-1; TRBD2 agrees at 11 bases. Germline V gene data show CDR1 as SQVTM and CDR2 as ANQGSEA. The CDR3 extends over 17 amino acids. The ends lost 6 bases at V and 0 bases at J; junction bases unmatched: 10. DNA of the CDR3: TGCAGCGTGGCGAAATGGACTAGCGGGTCCTCCTACAATGAGCAGTTCTTC. It codes for CSVAKWTSGSSYNEQFF.